These 11 T cell receptor beta chains came from one sample sequenced in a study of OX40 agonist ivuxolimab in advanced cancers. Libraries were constructed by the immunoSEQ multiplex PCR assay. Drawn from immuneACCESS, this table holds only the in-frame rearrangements with V and J called that TCRdb kept. Clones are partly lost; checked studies trace under half to an unresolved V gene and leave the rest unexplained. For this sample there are around 66,000 clones; roughly 90% appear just once. The ten largest account for 2% to 2.5% of the sample. The material sequenced was CD4+ or CD8+ T cells sorted from blood, taken in a trial of the OX40 agonist ivuxolimab. The receptors derive from an adult with an advanced solid tumor such as melanoma, head and neck, liver or kidney cancer.

V is TRBV4-2 and J is TRBJ1-1, with a possible D match to TRBD1 (6 bases). V shed 0 bases and J shed 8 bases, with 16 bases lying between them. The CDR3 contains 15 residues. From germline, CDR1 is LGHNA and CDR2 YNFKEQ. The DNA of the CDR3 is TGTGCCAGCAGCCAAGAGAGGTTGGGGGGGGCCGAAGCTTTCTTT. As protein: CASSQERLGGAEAFF.

This chain joins TRBV6-5 and TRBJ1-2; no clear D gene. Trimming pared 0 bases from V and 8 bases from J, leaving 10 bases between. This CDR3 has 13 residues. Germline CDR1 MNHEY, CDR2 SVGAGI. This CDR3 is CASSYSSGSGYTF. The DNA for the CDR3 is TGTGCCAGCAGTTACTCTTCGGGGTCGGGCTACACCTTC.

The rearrangement links TRBV7-8 to TRBJ1-1; TRBD1 is a possible D gene (6 bases). V was clipped by 5 bases and J by 5 bases, with 18 bases between them. The CDR3 spans 15 residues. The germline V gene encodes CDR1 SGHVS and CDR2 FQNEAQ. This CDR3 reads CASSVQGIFSTEAFF. CDR3 bases: TGTGCCAGCAGCGTGCAGGGGATATTCAGTACTGAAGCTTTCTTT.

This chain joins TRBV2 and TRBJ1-2; a weak D match, TRBD1 (5 bases). The CDR3 is 13 amino acids. Germline CDR1 SNHLY, CDR2 FYNNEI. Trimming removed 2 bases at V and 10 bases at J, with 14 bases between. The CDR3 is CASSEMGGGPYTF. CDR3 nucleotide sequence: TGTGCCAGCAGTGAAATGGGGGGAGGCCCCTACACCTTC. Together with reference TRBV2 and TRBJ1-2, the CDR3 gives the full variable domain: EPEVTQTPSHQVTQMGQEVILRCVPISNHLYFYWYRQILGQKVEFLVSFYNNEISEKSEIFDDQFSVERPDGSNFTLKIRSTKLEDSAMYFCASSEMGGGPYTFGSGTRLTVV.

Only one count was recorded for this clone. The rearrangement joins TRBV6-5 to TRBJ2-7; possibly TRBD1 or TRBD2 for D (5 bases each). The germline V gene has CDR1 MNHEY and CDR2 SVGAGI. Trimming took off 6 bases at V and 3 bases at J, with 12 bases between the two ends. The CDR3 length is 13 residues. For the CDR3, the DNA is TGTGCCAGCAGGAAATGGGACCTCTACGAGCAGTACTTC. Protein sequence: CASRKWDLYEQYF.

The V gene is TRBV9, the J gene TRBJ2-4, with D tentatively TRBD2 (5 bases). CDR1 is SGDLS, CDR2 YYNGEE, per germline. The CDR3 is 17 residues long. V lost 0 bases, J lost 0 bases, and 13 bases lay in between. For the CDR3, the DNA is TGTGCCAGCAGCGTAGGACTATTGGCATTAGCCAAAAACATTCAGTACTTC. Encoded protein: CASSVGLLALAKNIQYF.

As regards this clone: An end of the junction does not agree with germline; a read error may underlie this. The chain couples TRBV12-5 to TRBJ1-1; a weak D match, TRBD1 (6 bases). Germline V CDR1 and CDR2: LGHNT, FRNRAP. CDR3 length: 13 residues. The CDR3 loop reads CASGLTTGSDAFF. Here the CDR3 DNA reads TGTGCTAGTGGTTTGACAACAGGGTCTGACGCTTTCTTT.

This clone has just a few counts. The rearrangement joins TRBV19 to TRBJ2-6; tentatively, D is TRBD1 (6 bases). Germline V CDR1 and CDR2: LNHDA, SQIVND (reference sequence). CDR3 length equals 17 residues. V shed 1 base and J shed 1 base, with 11 bases lying between them. The CDR3, as DNA: TGTGCCAGTAGTATAGCCGAACAGGGTTCTGGGGCCAACGTCCTGACTTTC. Translated, it gives CASSIAEQGSGANVLTF.

In DNA form, the CDR3 reads TGTGCCAGCGGGCCACCCTACGAGCAGTACTTC. It codes for CASGPPYEQYF. The chain uses TRBV28 and TRBJ2-7; no clear D. This CDR3 has 11 residues. V was pared by 8 bases and J by 2 bases, with 7 bases between. The germline V gene encodes CDR1 MDHEN and CDR2 SYDVKM.

The chain links TRBV18 to TRBJ1-5, with D unclear. The germline V and J ends were trimmed by 1 base and 0 bases, with 7 bases remaining between them. The CDR3 runs to 15 residues. Germline V lookup: CDR1 KGHSH, CDR2 LQKENI. The chain's CDR3 is CASSPLANSNQPQHF. The CDR3 DNA reads TGTGCCAGCTCACCACTCGCCAATAGCAATCAGCCCCAGCATTTT.

J is TRBJ1-3 and V is TRBV7-9; tentatively, D is TRBD1 (6 bases). Looked up from germline, CDR1 is SEHNR and CDR2 is FQNEAQ (reference sequence). The germline V and J ends were trimmed by 3 bases and 1 base, with 13 bases remaining between them. There are 16 residues in the CDR3. The CDR3 bases are TGTGCCAGCAGCTTGGGGATACAGGGTTCTGGAAACACCATATATTTT. This codes for CASSLGIQGSGNTIYF.